The 18 T cell receptor beta chains presented below share a single source sample, sequenced in a study of shared clonotypes between healthy human individuals. Profiling relied on immunoSEQ multiplex PCR, and the TCRdb table lists in-frame clones only, not all of them. The repertoire holds about a million clones, around 76% seen once, with 1.2% to 1.5% in the top ten. Sequenced material: memory CD4+ T cells sorted from blood. Subset specified: CD45RA-negative fraction. The receptors shown here come from a man between 18 and 29 years old in good health.

The gene calls are TRBV5-1 and TRBJ2-3; D perhaps matches TRBD2 (6 bases). Germline V gene lookup returns CDR1 SGHRS and CDR2 YFSETQ. The CDR3 is 15 amino acids. Trimming took off 0 bases at V and 2 bases at J, with 10 bases between the two ends. CDR3 bases: TGCGCCAGCAGCTTGGCCGCGGGACCCACAGATACGCAGTATTTT. Translation gives CASSLAAGPTDTQYF.

The chain couples TRBV5-1 to TRBJ2-4; 8 nucleotides agree with TRBD1. The junction had 4 bases not matched to a gene; V was cut back by 0 bases and J by 8 bases. The V gene's germline CDR1 is SGHRS and CDR2 YFSETQ. The CDR3 has 14 residues. DNA of the CDR3: TGCGCCAGCAGCTTGGGACAGGGGAAGGACATTCAGTACTTC. It yields the protein CASSLGQGKDIQYF.

The V gene is TRBV7-9, the J gene TRBJ2-3; 8 bases are shared with TRBD2. This CDR3 comprises 16 residues. CDR1 and CDR2 (germline): SEHNR, FQNEAQ (reference sequence). V dropped 1 base and J dropped 1; count of bases not matched to a gene: 4. The CDR3 region has the DNA TGTGCCAGCAGCTTAGGGCAAGCGGGGGGCACAGATACGCAGTATTTT. Amino acid sequence: CASSLGQAGGTDTQYF.

J is TRBJ1-1 and V is TRBV28; 7 bases map to TRBD1. The V segment lost 4 bases and the J segment 9 bases; nucleotides outside the gene matches: 8. There are 13 residues in the CDR3. The germline CDR1 and CDR2 sequences are MDHEN and SYDVKM. CDR3 DNA: TGTGCCAGCAGTTCGATACAGGGGAGGAAAGCTTTCTTT. It encodes CASSSIQGRKAFF.

This chain uses TRBV19 with TRBJ2-1; D may be TRBD2 (5 bases). Trimming removed 3 bases from V and 0 bases from J, with 18 bases in between. The CDR3 loop spans 18 amino acids. Germline values: CDR1 LNHDA, CDR2 SQIVND (reference sequence). The CDR3, as DNA: TGTGCCAGTAGTATTGGAGCGGCCACCCTAGGCTCCTACAATGAGCAGTTCTTC. Translation gives CASSIGAATLGSYNEQFF.

The CDR3 DNA reads as TGTGGGGCGGGAGGGGTGAACACCGGGGAGCTGTTTTTT. Its translation: CGAGGVNTGELFF. V gene TRBV28 combines with J gene TRBJ2-2, with 9 nucleotides matching TRBD2. Germline V gives CDR1 MDHEN, CDR2 SYDVKM. The CDR3 is made up of 13 amino acids.

This clone has ten or more counts. The J gene is TRBJ1-5, the V gene TRBV5-1, with TRBD1 matching over 9 bases. This CDR3 contains 15 residues. Germline V CDR1 and CDR2: SGHRS, YFSETQ. V shed 4 bases, J shed 1 base, and the junction held 3 bases outside the gene matches. The CDR3 sequence: CASSVDRGSNQPQHF. The CDR3 nucleotides read TGCGCCAGCAGCGTGGACAGGGGAAGCAATCAGCCCCAGCATTTT.

The V gene is TRBV30, the J gene TRBJ2-7; possibly TRBD2 for D (5 bases). Per germline, CDR1 GTSNPN and CDR2 SVGIG (reference sequence). V was clipped by 0 bases and J by 3 bases, with 9 bases between them. The CDR3 runs 13 residues. The CDR3 region has the DNA TGTGCCTGGAGTGTGGGGAGTGGCTACGAGCAGTACTTC. Protein: CAWSVGSGYEQYF.

The rearrangement joins TRBV11-1 to TRBJ2-2; TRBD1 might be the D (6 bases). Germline V CDR1 and CDR2: SGHAT, FQDESV (reference sequence). The V and J ends lost 6 bases and 6 bases respectively, with 11 bases between them. CDR3 length equals 13 residues. CDR3 sequence: CASRTTGSGELFF. In nucleotides, the CDR3 is TGTGCCAGCAGGACCACAGGGTCCGGGGAGCTGTTTTTT.

The chain combines TRBV12-5 with TRBJ1-1, with D uncertain. This CDR3 is 13 amino acids long. Germline loops: CDR1 LGHNT, CDR2 FRNRAP. V was trimmed by 0 bases and J by 6 bases, leaving 8 bases between them. DNA of the CDR3: TGTGCTAGTGGTTTGGTACCCCCCTCTGAAGCTTTCTTT. Its translation: CASGLVPPSEAFF.

The chain couples TRBV29-1 to TRBJ2-6, with D perhaps TRBD1 (5 bases). The CDR3 has 11 residues. Germline values: CDR1 SQVTM, CDR2 ANQGSEA. Trimming pared 2 bases from V and 17 bases from J, leaving 13 bases between. The CDR3 coding sequence is TGCAGCGTTGAAAAGGACACCGCCGTGACTTTC. Translating it yields CSVEKDTAVTF.

The chain is built from TRBV5-1 and TRBJ2-2, with D possibly TRBD2 on 7 matching bases. CDR3 size: 18 residues. V was trimmed by 4 bases and J by 2 bases, leaving 21 bases between them. Germline assignment: CDR1 SGHRS and CDR2 YFSETQ. This CDR3 reads CASSPLRGGGDNTGELFF. The DNA for the CDR3 is TGCGCCAGCAGCCCCTTACGCGGCGGGGGCGACAACACCGGGGAGCTGTTTTTT.

V gene TRBV4-1 combines with J gene TRBJ2-7, with TRBD2 matching 8 bases. CDR3 size: 14 residues. Trimming removed 6 bases from V and 7 bases from J; junction bases left unmatched: 11. Germline-derived CDR1 and CDR2 are MGHRA and YSYEKL. CDR3: CASRAGGGSGEQYF. DNA of the CDR3: TGCGCCAGCAGGGCCGGGGGGGGCTCAGGGGAGCAGTACTTC.

This clone occurred a few times. The chain has TRBV5-4 and TRBJ2-1; a weak D match, TRBD2 (6 bases). From germline, CDR1 is SGHNT and CDR2 YYREEE (reference sequence). The CDR3 is 13 residues long. V was clipped by 0 bases and J by 12 bases, with 13 bases between them. The CDR3 DNA sequence: TGTGCCAGCAGCTTGGGGACTCCCGGGGGGCAGTTCTTC. Protein sequence: CASSLGTPGGQFF.

The chain has TRBV9 and TRBJ2-5; TRBD1 matches 8 bases. V lost 4 bases and J lost 5; bases outside the gene matches: 7. The CDR3 has 14 amino acids. In germline, CDR1 is SGDLS, CDR2 YYNGEE. The CDR3 DNA reads as TGTGCCAGCAGCCCGCGGACAGGGACGGAGACCCAGTACTTC. Translated, it gives CASSPRTGTETQYF.

This clone was observed a few times. This CDR3 is CASSSGFQDTQYF. Here the CDR3 DNA reads TGTGCCAGCAGTTCAGGGTTCCAAGATACGCAGTATTTT. The chain joins TRBV28 to TRBJ2-3; possible D gene TRBD1, 5 bases. Trimming stripped 4 bases from V and 5 bases from J, with 10 bases between. The germline V gene encodes CDR1 MDHEN and CDR2 SYDVKM. This CDR3 region has 13 residues.

This clone was detected many times. V is TRBV6-5 and J is TRBJ2-3; a possible D gene is TRBD1 (6 bases). Deletions cut 6 bases from V and 1 base from J, with 11 bases between. The CDR3 is 14 residues long. Germline CDR1 MNHEY, CDR2 SVGAGI. CDR3 protein: CASSRRQGTDTQYF. In DNA form, the CDR3 reads TGTGCCAGCAGCCGACGACAGGGCACAGATACGCAGTATTTT.

This clone was counted between two and nine times. For the CDR3, the DNA is TGTGCCAGCAGCGTGGACAGGGGGCACTACGAGCAGTACTTC. This translates into CASSVDRGHYEQYF. The chain combines TRBV5-6 with TRBJ2-7, with 11 nucleotides matching TRBD1. With V trimmed by 4 bases and J by 3 bases, 3 bases remained unmatched. This CDR3 contains 14 residues. CDR1 is SGHDT and CDR2 is YYEEEE in the germline V gene.